The 16 T cell receptor beta chains below all came from one sample that was sequenced in a study of blood T cell repertoires in COVID-19 (dated by TCRdb to the early 2020s). Libraries were constructed by the immunoSEQ multiplex PCR assay. Held by TCRdb, this immuneACCESS table contains in-frame sequences only and omits some clones. Under half of the omission traces to an unresolved V gene where checked; the cause of the rest is unknown. The sample yields 160,000 or so clones; 82% were counted once. About 8.4% of the sample is taken by the ten largest. Sequenced: peripheral blood. These TCRs come from an older woman with acute or convalescent COVID-19.

V is TRBV30 and J is TRBJ1-5; 10 nucleotides match TRBD1. The CDR3 is made up of 12 amino acids. Germline CDR1 reads GTSNPN; CDR2 reads SVGIG (reference sequence). The V and J ends lost 5 bases and 5 bases, in that order; junction bases with no gene match: 0. The CDR3 bases are TGTGCCTGGGGACAGGGGGATCAGCCCCAGCATTTT. Protein product: CAWGQGDQPQHF.

V usage is TRBV5-4 and J usage is TRBJ2-3; D uncertain. The CDR3 contains 14 residues. Trimming cost V 0 bases and J 0 bases, with 5 bases left between them. Germline V gene data show CDR1 as SGHNT and CDR2 as YYREEE (reference sequence). The CDR3 spells CASSLGRSTDTQYF. The CDR3 bases are TGTGCCAGCAGCTTGGGGCGGAGCACAGATACGCAGTATTTT.

CDR3 in DNA: TGTGCCAGCTCACCAGGGACAGGGAGGGACACTGAAGCTTTCTTT. This gives the protein CASSPGTGRDTEAFF. The chain is built from TRBV18 and TRBJ1-1, with 9 positions matching TRBD1. The CDR3 is 15 residues long. The V gene end was trimmed by 2 bases and the J gene end by 3 bases; junction bases not matched to a gene: 4. Germline assignment: CDR1 KGHSH and CDR2 LQKENI.

The chain employs TRBV5-1 and TRBJ2-1; the D gene is possibly TRBD1 (6 bases). Trimming removed 4 bases from V and 2 bases from J, with 16 bases in between. Germline CDR1 is SGHRS and CDR2 is YFSETQ. The CDR3 sequence is 16 residues long. The CDR3 spells CASSPVGQLTYNEQFF. The CDR3, as DNA: TGCGCCAGCAGCCCGGTTGGACAGCTAACCTACAATGAGCAGTTCTTC.

The chain has TRBV6-5 and TRBJ1-1; weak D call: TRBD1 (5 bases). CDR3 length: 15 amino acids. V dropped 0 bases and J dropped 4 bases, with 12 bases sitting between them. Per the germline V gene, CDR1 is MNHEY and CDR2 is SVGAGI. CDR3 loop: CASSYSPQGLTEAFF. CDR3 nucleotides: TGTGCCAGCAGTTACTCGCCTCAGGGACTCACTGAAGCTTTCTTT.

This clone was counted a single time. V and J are TRBV5-1 and TRBJ1-1; D remains unclear. The germline V and J ends were trimmed by 0 bases and 3 bases, with 12 bases remaining between them. The V gene's germline CDR1 is SGHRS and CDR2 YFSETQ. The length of the CDR3 is 15 residues. The CDR3, as DNA: TGCGCCAGCAGCTTGGTTTCCTCTGAGTACACTGAAGCTTTCTTT. Protein: CASSLVSSEYTEAFF.

The chain's CDR3 is CASSPGQYTEAFF. The DNA of the CDR3 is TGTGCCAGCAGCCCTGGACAGTACACTGAAGCTTTCTTT. V and J are TRBV7-9 and TRBJ1-1; the D gene is possibly TRBD1 (6 bases). V was trimmed by 5 bases and J by 3 bases, leaving 10 bases between them. Germline V gene data show CDR1 as SEHNR and CDR2 as FQNEAQ (reference sequence). The CDR3 length is 13 residues.

This clone was seen just once. This chain joins TRBV9 and TRBJ1-2; 9 nucleotides agree with TRBD1. V shed 0 bases, J shed 0 bases, and the junction held 3 bases outside the gene matches. The CDR3 spans 16 residues. Germline CDR1 reads SGDLS; CDR2 reads YYNGEE. For the CDR3, the DNA is TGTGCCAGCAGCGTAGGGGGACAGGGCACTAACTATGGCTACACCTTC. It is translated as CASSVGGQGTNYGYTF.

The chain uses TRBV29-1 and TRBJ1-2, with D possibly matching TRBD1 (6 bases). V lost 2 bases to trimming and J lost 3 bases, with 13 bases between them. There are 14 residues in the CDR3. Looked up from germline, CDR1 is SQVTM and CDR2 is ANQGSEA. The CDR3 spells CSVEPPDSYYGYTF. CDR3 nucleotides: TGCAGCGTTGAACCCCCGGACAGCTACTATGGCTACACCTTC.

The chain is built from TRBV28 and TRBJ2-1; maybe TRBD2 (5 bases). Germline CDR1 reads MDHEN; CDR2 reads SYDVKM. V shed 4 bases and J shed 6 bases, with 10 bases lying between them. CDR3 length: 13 residues. The CDR3, as DNA: TGTGCCAGCAGTTCGGGGTGCCGCAATGAGCAGTTCTTC. It yields the protein CASSSGCRNEQFF.

This rearrangement joins TRBV28 to TRBJ2-5, with 8 nucleotides matching TRBD2. Trimming cost V 6 bases and J 2 bases; bases outside gene matches: 14. The CDR3 spans 17 residues. The germline V gene has CDR1 MDHEN and CDR2 SYDVKM. CDR3 DNA sequence: TGTGCCAGCAGCCTCCCCGGGCGGGGGGCGGGGCAAGAGACCCAGTACTTC. Amino acids: CASSLPGRGAGQETQYF. Full variable domain (outside the CDR3, taken from reference TRBV28 and TRBJ2-5): DVKVTQSSRYLVKRTGEKVFLECVQDMDHENMFWYRQDPGLGLRLIYFSYDVKMKEKGDIPEGYSVSREKKERFSLILESASTNQTSMYLCASSLPGRGAGQETQYFGPGTRLLVL.

This chain uses TRBV19 with TRBJ1-4, with TRBD1 matching 7 bases. This CDR3 has 14 amino acids. The J segment lost 6 bases and the V segment lost 4 bases, leaving 5 bases of the junction unmatched. CDR1 and CDR2 from the germline V gene are LNHDA and SQIVND (reference sequence). The CDR3 nucleotides read TGTGCCAGTAGTAAAGACAGGGTGGATGAAAAACTGTTTTTT. Translation: CASSKDRVDEKLFF.

This clone occurred a few times. J is TRBJ2-5 and V is TRBV7-2; 11 positions agree with TRBD2. The length of the CDR3 is 17 residues. The J segment lost 1 base and the V segment lost 5 bases, leaving 9 bases of the junction unmatched. Per the germline V gene, CDR1 is SGHTA and CDR2 is FQGNSA. The CDR3 spells CASSPSTSGSGQETQYF. DNA for the CDR3: TGTGCCAGCAGCCCGTCCACTAGCGGGAGCGGCCAAGAGACCCAGTACTTC.

This CDR3 reads CASSTYRGNYGYTF. CDR3 DNA sequence: TGTGCCAGCAGCACCTACAGGGGAAACTATGGCTACACCTTC. This sequence joins TRBV7-2 and TRBJ1-2, with 7 bases fitting TRBD1. This CDR3 comprises 14 residues. Unmatched junction bases numbered 5, after V lost 5 bases and J lost 2 bases. The germline CDR1 and CDR2 sequences are SGHTA and FQGNSA.

The chain couples TRBV10-3 to TRBJ2-6, with D perhaps matching TRBD1 (6 bases). The CDR3 loop spans 18 amino acids. Looked up from germline, CDR1 is ENHRY and CDR2 is SYGVKD. The V and J ends lost 4 bases and 1 base respectively, with 17 bases between them. The CDR3 sequence is CAISVSTGYKSGANVLTF. The CDR3 DNA follows: TGTGCCATCAGTGTGTCAACAGGGTATAAGTCTGGGGCCAACGTCCTGACTTTC.

This chain links TRBV11-2 with TRBJ1-3; 7 bases fit TRBD1. The CDR3 extends over 16 amino acids. CDR1 is SGHAT and CDR2 is FQNNGV in the germline V gene. Losses at the gene ends were 1 base for V and 3 bases for J; bases not matched to a gene: 6. CDR3 residues: CASSLVQGMIGNTIYF. CDR3 nucleotides: TGTGCCAGCAGCTTAGTACAGGGGATGATTGGAAACACCATATATTTT. The full variable domain, completed using reference TRBV11-2 and TRBJ1-3, is EAGVAQSPRYKIIEKRQSVAFWCNPISGHATLYWYQQILGQGPKLLIQFQNNGVVDDSQLPKDRFSAERLKGVDSTLKIQPAKLEDSAVYLCASSLVQGMIGNTIYFGEGSWLTVV.